This TCR beta chain comes out of a study of technical replicates of blood from several donors. The CDR3 spans 17 residues. V was pared by 0 bases and J by 2 bases, with 13 bases between. Germline assignment: CDR1 SGHTA and CDR2 FQGTGA. Measured with immunoSEQ multiplex PCR; TCRdb has only the in-frame clones, and not every one. The data contain 65,000 to 85,000 clones, about 96% of them singletons. This rearrangement joins TRBV7-3 to TRBJ2-2; no clear D gene. The TCR comes from a human donor in good health. Sample: T cells isolated from PBMCs. CDR3: CASSLTHVEVNTGELFF. CDR3 nucleotides: TGTGCCAGCAGCTTAACTCACGTCGAGGTTAACACCGGGGAGCTGTTTTTT. The full variable domain, in which reference TRBV7-3 and TRBJ2-2 provide the parts outside the CDR3, is GAGVSQTPSNKVTEKGKYVELRCDPISGHTALYWYRQSLGQGPEFLIYFQGTGAADDSGLPNDRFFAVRPEGSVSTLKIQRTERGDSAVYLCASSLTHVEVNTGELFFGEGSRLTVL.